This TCR beta chain was profiled in a study of blood T cell repertoires in COVID-19 (dated by TCRdb to the early 2020s). Concerning the study at large: The collaborator samples originated in the United States, Italy and Spain and spanned the acute and convalescent phases of COVID-19. The material from the prospective study consisted of cDNA or gDNA derived from T cells, B-cell-depleted T cells, or PBMCs. Subjects who had been exposed to COVID-19, were actively infected with it, or had recovered from it provided the deeply sampled blood TCRbeta repertoires that made up the dataset. The repertoires were made available in a free public database intended to serve as a resource for research on the immune response to SARS-CoV-2. The samples were drawn from two sources: the first 160 participants of the ongoing ImmuneRACE study, and 1,200 or so subjects contributed by 6 global collaborators. A de-identified subject ID, COVID-19 status, age in years and sex were almost always included in the sample metadata. Where available, HLA class I and class II types were taken from metadata supplied by the sample provider and were not determined by assay-based typing. On the study overall, not on this receptor specifically: How much clinical and demographic metadata was included differed by source and by participant, and the metadata was provided uncurated.

Turning to this clone: Which antigen it targets is not known. No base qualities exist here, and no much larger clone lies one base off it.

The collaborating institutions used their own protocols to collect whole blood in K2EDTA tubes. For TCRbeta analysis, collaborator samples were shipped as frozen whole blood, as isolated PBMCs, or as DNA extracted from either sample type. TCRbeta CDR3 regions were amplified from genomic DNA by means of the immunoSEQ Assay, a bias-controlled multiplex PCR. The original pipeline was this. Nucleated cell counts per sample were estimated from amplification of reference gene primers within the assay. Sequence reads were collapsed and filtered to measure the absolute abundance of every unique TCRbeta CDR3 rearrangement. Productive Simpson clonality was computed per sample as the square root of Simpson's diversity index over productive rearrangements. The table was pulled from immuneACCESS by TCRdb, which kept in-frame rearrangements only. Such tables lose some clones; where checked, under half of the loss comes from unresolved V genes, and the rest has no known cause. That table is the source of V, J and clone size, and D and trimming were worked out from the DNA. In this sample the table shows roughly 350,000 clones, about 85% of which occur a single time. 3.6% of the sample lies in the top ten.

This receptor was taken from a woman aged 18 to 35 with acute or convalescent COVID-19. The sample consisted of peripheral blood.

Read as DNA, the sequence is TGTGCCAGCAGACTAAAAGGGGCAGGTCTTTACTATGGCTACACCTTC. The translation is CASRLKGAGLYYGYTF. Recombination linked TRBV21-1 to TRBJ1-2; the table's D call, TRBD1, has no DNA check behind it. TRBV21-1 is a pseudogene segment. The CDR3 runs 16 residues from the cysteine to the phenylalanine. Just the 48-base CDR3 DNA is kept, in frame starting at base 1.